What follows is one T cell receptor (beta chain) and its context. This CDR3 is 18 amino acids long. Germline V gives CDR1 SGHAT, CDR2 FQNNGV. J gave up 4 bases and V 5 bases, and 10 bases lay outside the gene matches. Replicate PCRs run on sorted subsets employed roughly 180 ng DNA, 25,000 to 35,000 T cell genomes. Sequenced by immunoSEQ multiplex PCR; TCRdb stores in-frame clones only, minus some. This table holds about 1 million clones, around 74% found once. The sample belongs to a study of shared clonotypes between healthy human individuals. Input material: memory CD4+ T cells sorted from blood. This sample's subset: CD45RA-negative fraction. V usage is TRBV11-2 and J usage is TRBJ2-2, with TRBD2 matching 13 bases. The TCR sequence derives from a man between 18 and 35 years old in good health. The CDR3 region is CASSPRSGTSGITGELFF. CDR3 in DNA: TGTGCCAGCAGCCCTCGGTCCGGGACTAGCGGGATCACCGGGGAGCTGTTTTTT.